These T cell receptor beta chains were read from a single sample in a study of T cell repertoires in cytomegalovirus infection. These receptors have no identified antigens. TCRdb analysed the reads with MiXCR anew, one entry per CDR3 protein. The sample holds some 700,000 distinct CDR3 sequences, roughly 30% seen once. The sample was cultured PBMCs, taken from culture after CMV antigen stimulation. The source of these receptors is a human donor in good health (CMV status not recorded). Some clones in this sample may be carry-over from other donors' samples. CDR3s include the opening cysteine and the closing phenylalanine or tryptophan. The D gene is left open where the match is weak. The size entry is marked missing in some rows and otherwise reads once, few, many or a size class.

size | D | J | V | CDR3 | DNA
. | . | TRBJ2-7 | TRBV7-2 | CASSLDTGPSYEQYF | TGTGCCAGCAGCTTAGACACAGGCCCCTCCTACGAGCAGTACTTC
. | . | TRBJ1-1 | TRBV7-9 | CASRASLTRTVDSEAFF | TGTGCCAGCAGGGCTTCCCTCACGCGGACAGTTGATAGTGAAGCTTTCTTT
. | . | TRBJ1-6 | TRBV4-1 | CASSQRHFTHSPLHF | TGCGCCAGCAGCCAACGACATTTCACGCATTCACCCCTCCACTTT
. | . | TRBJ1-4 | TRBV10-3 | CAISADSREKLFF | TGTGCCATCAGTGCTGACAGTAGAGAAAAACTGTTTTTT
. | . | TRBJ1-6 | TRBV6-1 | CASKLQGTGTPLHF | TGTGCCAGCAAACTACAGGGTACGGGGACACCCCTCCACTTT
few | TRBD1 | TRBJ1-1 | TRBV6-1 | CASTRSRQGNTEAFF | TGTGCCAGCACTCGTTCGCGACAGGGGAACACTGAAGCTTTCTTT
few | TRBD2 | TRBJ2-6 | TRBV5-1 | CASSKTSGASGANVLTF | TGCGCCAGCAGCAAGACTAGCGGGGCGTCTGGGGCCAACGTCCTGACTTTC
few | . | TRBJ1-2 | TRBV5-4 | CASSPALKSNYGYTF | TGTGCCAGCAGCCCGGCGCTTAAATCTAACTATGGCTACACCTTC
. | . | TRBJ2-1 | TRBV5-1 | CASSQAGTTYNEQFF | TGCGCCAGCAGTCAAGCGGGGACAACTTACAATGAGCAGTTCTTC
many | . | TRBJ2-2 | TRBV11-2 | CASSPLAGSTGELFF | TGTGCCAGCAGCCCGCTGGCGGGGAGCACCGGGGAGCTGTTTTTT
. | . | TRBJ2-2 | TRBV6-1 | CASSPGGWNTGELFF | TGTGCCAGCAGTCCCGGAGGCTGGAACACCGGGGAGCTGTTTTTT
few | TRBD1 | TRBJ1-6 | TRBV7-8 | CASSQTGPRSSYNSPLHF | TGTGCCAGCAGCCAGACAGGGCCCCGTTCCTCCTATAATTCACCCCTCCACTTT
. | TRBD1 | TRBJ2-5 | TRBV20-1 | CSAQGQDQETQYF | TGCAGTGCCCAGGGACAGGACCAAGAGACCCAGTACTTC
. | TRBD1 | TRBJ2-2 | TRBV19 | CASSTTGAAGELFF | TGTGCCAGTAGTACCACAGGGGCGGCTGGGGAGCTGTTTTTT
few | TRBD1 | TRBJ2-3 | TRBV6-6 | CASNRDSTLDTQYF | TGTGCCAGCAATAGGGACAGTACGTTAGATACGCAGTATTTT
. | TRBD2 | TRBJ2-1 | TRBV2 | CASSDLGEGHNEQFF | TGTGCCAGCAGTGATTTGGGGGAGGGCCACAATGAGCAGTTCTTC
. | . | TRBJ2-6 | TRBV12-3/TRBV12-4 | CASSRTNVLTF | TGTGCCAGCAGTCGTACCAACGTCCTGACTTTC
. | TRBD1 | TRBJ1-5 | TRBV4-1 | CASSRTGANSNQPQHF | TGCGCCAGCAGCCGGACAGGGGCGAATAGCAATCAGCCCCAGCATTTT
. | . | TRBJ2-2 | TRBV11-1 | CASSPATGGAGELFF | TGTGCCAGCAGCCCTGCGACAGGAGGGGCCGGGGAGCTGTTTTTT
many | . | TRBJ2-5 | TRBV7-2 | CASSSQGGQQETQYF | TGTGCCAGCAGCTCCCAAGGGGGACAACAAGAGACCCAGTACTTC
few | TRBD2 | TRBJ2-7 | TRBV7-9 | CASSATSGRALRSEQYF | TGTGCCAGCAGCGCAACTAGCGGGAGGGCCCTGAGGAGCGAGCAGTACTTC
many | . | TRBJ1-6 | TRBV7-2 | CASSLWGDGNSPLHF | TGTGCCAGCAGCTTATGGGGGGACGGGAATTCACCCCTCCACTTT
. | TRBD2 | TRBJ2-6 | TRBV27 | CASLSTGGAGANVLTF | TGTGCCAGCCTATCCACTGGGGGGGCTGGGGCCAACGTCCTGACTTTC
. | . | TRBJ1-2 | TRBV6-2/TRBV6-3 | CASSPGSVYGYTF | TGTGCCAGCAGCCCAGGGTCCGTATATGGCTACACCTTC
. | . | TRBJ2-3 | TRBV4-1 | CASSQDRTTDYYF | TGCGCCAGCAGCCAAGATCGGACCACGGATTACTATTTT
. | . | TRBJ1-6 | TRBV7-8 | CASSGGVGNSPLHF | TGTGCCAGCAGTGGCGGAGTTGGGAATTCACCCCTCCACTTT
few | . | TRBJ2-2 | TRBV7-2 | CASSLVTTNTGELFF | TGTGCCAGCAGCTTAGTCACTACGAACACCGGGGAGCTGTTTTTT
few | . | TRBJ1-5 | TRBV4-2 | CASSQAGIGNQPQHF | TGTGCCAGCAGCCAAGCGGGGATTGGCAATCAGCCCCAGCATTTT
. | . | TRBJ2-2 | TRBV11-2 | CASRRPGGPTGELFF | TGTGCCAGCAGACGTCCCGGGGGTCCCACCGGGGAGCTGTTTTTT
few | . | TRBJ2-4 | TRBV27 | CASSPLRVLAKNIQYF | TGTGCCAGCAGTCCACTTAGGGTACTAGCCAAAAACATTCAGTACTTC
few | . | TRBJ2-1 | TRBV7-9 | CASSNSLRLGEQFF | TGTGCCAGCAGCAATTCCCTGCGGCTGGGTGAGCAGTTCTTC
few | TRBD2 | TRBJ2-3 | TRBV7-9 | CASSLSSGGLNTQYF | TGTGCCAGCAGCCTGTCTAGCGGGGGGCTAAATACGCAGTATTTT
few | TRBD1 | TRBJ1-5 | TRBV6-8 | CAIVTGTGGNQPQHF | TGTGCCATCGTTACCGGGACAGGGGGCAATCAGCCCCAGCATTTT
few | . | TRBJ1-2 | TRBV19 | CASTLRMKPNYGYTF | TGTGCCAGTACCCTGAGAATGAAGCCCAACTATGGCTACACCTTC
. | TRBD2 | TRBJ2-1 | TRBV12-5 | CASGLGLSGRPGNEQFF | TGTGCTAGTGGTTTGGGCCTAAGCGGGAGGCCCGGCAATGAGCAGTTCTTC
many | . | TRBJ2-3 | TRBV7-2 | CASSLADTDTQYF | TGTGCCAGCAGCTTAGCAGATACAGATACGCAGTATTTT
few | TRBD1 | TRBJ2-1 | TRBV11-3 | CASSLGFGQGNNEQFF | TGTGCCAGCAGCTTAGGGTTCGGACAGGGTAACAATGAGCAGTTCTTC
. | . | TRBJ1-2 | TRBV10-3 | CAISESWSRLYYGYTF | TGTGCCATCAGTGAGTCTTGGTCTCGACTATACTATGGCTACACCTTC
few | . | TRBJ2-2 | TRBV7-2 | CASSFVRGTGELFF | TGTGCCAGCAGCTTTGTTCGGGGCACCGGGGAGCTGTTTTTT
few | . | TRBJ2-5 | TRBV11-2 | CASSPPVYPKETQYF | TGTGCCAGCAGCCCCCCGGTCTATCCAAAAGAGACCCAGTACTTC
. | . | TRBJ2-1 | TRBV27 | CASSVDPHASYNEQFF | TGTGCCAGCAGCGTGGACCCTCATGCCAGCTACAATGAGCAGTTCTTC
few | . | TRBJ2-2 | TRBV27 | CASSSSPHRVRTF | TGTGCCAGCAGTTCCTCCCCCCACAGAGTTAGGACTTTT
. | . | TRBJ2-6 | TRBV4-1 | CASSSGFVRANVLTF | TGCGCCAGCAGCTCAGGGTTTGTTCGGGCCAACGTCCTGACTTTC
few | TRBD1 | TRBJ1-4 | TRBV7-2 | CASSPAGQGVANEKLFF | TGTGCCAGCAGCCCGGCGGGACAGGGTGTGGCTAATGAAAAACTGTTTTTT
. | TRBD1 | TRBJ1-2 | TRBV7-8 | CASSLRGQASYGYTF | TGTGCCAGCAGCCTACGAGGACAGGCCAGCTATGGCTACACCTTC